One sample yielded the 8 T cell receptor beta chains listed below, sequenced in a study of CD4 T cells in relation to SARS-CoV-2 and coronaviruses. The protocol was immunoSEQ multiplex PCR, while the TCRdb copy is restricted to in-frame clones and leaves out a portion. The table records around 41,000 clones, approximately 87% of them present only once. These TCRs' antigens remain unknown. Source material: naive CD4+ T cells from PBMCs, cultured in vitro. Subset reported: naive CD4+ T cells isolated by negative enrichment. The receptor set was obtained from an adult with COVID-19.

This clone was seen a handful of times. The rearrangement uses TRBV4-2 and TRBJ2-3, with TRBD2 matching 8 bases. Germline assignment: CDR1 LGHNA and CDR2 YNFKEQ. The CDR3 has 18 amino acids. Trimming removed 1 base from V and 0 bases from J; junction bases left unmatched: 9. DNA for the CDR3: TGTGCCAGCAGCCAAGTAGGGACGGGACTAGGTAGCACAGATACGCAGTATTTT. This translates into CASSQVGTGLGSTDTQYF.

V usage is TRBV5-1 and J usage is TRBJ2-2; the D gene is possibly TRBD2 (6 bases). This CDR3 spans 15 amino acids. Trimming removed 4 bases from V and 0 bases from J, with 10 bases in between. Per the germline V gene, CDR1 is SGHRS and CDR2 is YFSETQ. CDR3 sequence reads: CASSRGTANTGELFF. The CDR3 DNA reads TGCGCCAGCAGCCGGGGGACGGCGAACACCGGGGAGCTGTTTTTT.

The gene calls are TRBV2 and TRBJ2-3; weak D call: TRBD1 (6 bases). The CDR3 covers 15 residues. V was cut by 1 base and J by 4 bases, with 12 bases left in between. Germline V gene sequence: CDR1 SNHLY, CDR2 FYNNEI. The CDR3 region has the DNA TGTGCCAGCAGTGAAGGGGGGCTAGACGCAGATACGCAGTATTTT. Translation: CASSEGGLDADTQYF.

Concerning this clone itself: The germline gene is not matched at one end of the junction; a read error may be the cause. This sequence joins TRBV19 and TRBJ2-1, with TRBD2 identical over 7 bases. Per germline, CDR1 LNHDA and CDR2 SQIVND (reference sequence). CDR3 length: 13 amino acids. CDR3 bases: TGTGCTAGTAGGGCGGGAGAGTATAGTGAGCAGTTCTTC. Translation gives CASRAGEYSEQFF.

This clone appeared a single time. CDR3: CASSQFPRASGRAHLPYEQYF. In DNA form, the CDR3 reads TGTGCCAGCAGCCAGTTCCCCAGAGCTAGCGGGAGGGCTCATCTTCCCTACGAGCAGTACTTC. This sequence joins TRBV2 and TRBJ2-7, with 12 bases fitting TRBD2. This CDR3 has 21 amino acids. Germline V gene data show CDR1 as SNHLY and CDR2 as FYNNEI. The trim removed 6 bases at V and 2 bases at J, leaving 23 bases unmatched.

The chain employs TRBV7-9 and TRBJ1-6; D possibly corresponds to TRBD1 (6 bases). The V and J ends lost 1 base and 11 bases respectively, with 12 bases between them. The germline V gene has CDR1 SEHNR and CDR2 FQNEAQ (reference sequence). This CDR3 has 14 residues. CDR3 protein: CASSLDRAAAPLHF. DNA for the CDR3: TGTGCCAGCAGCTTAGACAGGGCGGCAGCACCCCTCCACTTT.

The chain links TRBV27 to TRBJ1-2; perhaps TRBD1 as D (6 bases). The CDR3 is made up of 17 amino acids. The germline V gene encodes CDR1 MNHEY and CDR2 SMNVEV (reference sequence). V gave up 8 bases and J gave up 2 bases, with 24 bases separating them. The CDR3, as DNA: TGTGCCAGCCGACGCAACAGGGTTTCCTTCCCCAACTATGGCTACACCTTC. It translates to CASRRNRVSFPNYGYTF.

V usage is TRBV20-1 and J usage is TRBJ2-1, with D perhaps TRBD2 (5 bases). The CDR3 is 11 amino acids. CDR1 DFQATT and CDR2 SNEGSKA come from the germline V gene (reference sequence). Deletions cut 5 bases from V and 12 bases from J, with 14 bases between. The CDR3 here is CSAWVGKGQFF. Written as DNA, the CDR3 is TGCAGTGCTTGGGTCGGGAAGGGGCAGTTCTTC.